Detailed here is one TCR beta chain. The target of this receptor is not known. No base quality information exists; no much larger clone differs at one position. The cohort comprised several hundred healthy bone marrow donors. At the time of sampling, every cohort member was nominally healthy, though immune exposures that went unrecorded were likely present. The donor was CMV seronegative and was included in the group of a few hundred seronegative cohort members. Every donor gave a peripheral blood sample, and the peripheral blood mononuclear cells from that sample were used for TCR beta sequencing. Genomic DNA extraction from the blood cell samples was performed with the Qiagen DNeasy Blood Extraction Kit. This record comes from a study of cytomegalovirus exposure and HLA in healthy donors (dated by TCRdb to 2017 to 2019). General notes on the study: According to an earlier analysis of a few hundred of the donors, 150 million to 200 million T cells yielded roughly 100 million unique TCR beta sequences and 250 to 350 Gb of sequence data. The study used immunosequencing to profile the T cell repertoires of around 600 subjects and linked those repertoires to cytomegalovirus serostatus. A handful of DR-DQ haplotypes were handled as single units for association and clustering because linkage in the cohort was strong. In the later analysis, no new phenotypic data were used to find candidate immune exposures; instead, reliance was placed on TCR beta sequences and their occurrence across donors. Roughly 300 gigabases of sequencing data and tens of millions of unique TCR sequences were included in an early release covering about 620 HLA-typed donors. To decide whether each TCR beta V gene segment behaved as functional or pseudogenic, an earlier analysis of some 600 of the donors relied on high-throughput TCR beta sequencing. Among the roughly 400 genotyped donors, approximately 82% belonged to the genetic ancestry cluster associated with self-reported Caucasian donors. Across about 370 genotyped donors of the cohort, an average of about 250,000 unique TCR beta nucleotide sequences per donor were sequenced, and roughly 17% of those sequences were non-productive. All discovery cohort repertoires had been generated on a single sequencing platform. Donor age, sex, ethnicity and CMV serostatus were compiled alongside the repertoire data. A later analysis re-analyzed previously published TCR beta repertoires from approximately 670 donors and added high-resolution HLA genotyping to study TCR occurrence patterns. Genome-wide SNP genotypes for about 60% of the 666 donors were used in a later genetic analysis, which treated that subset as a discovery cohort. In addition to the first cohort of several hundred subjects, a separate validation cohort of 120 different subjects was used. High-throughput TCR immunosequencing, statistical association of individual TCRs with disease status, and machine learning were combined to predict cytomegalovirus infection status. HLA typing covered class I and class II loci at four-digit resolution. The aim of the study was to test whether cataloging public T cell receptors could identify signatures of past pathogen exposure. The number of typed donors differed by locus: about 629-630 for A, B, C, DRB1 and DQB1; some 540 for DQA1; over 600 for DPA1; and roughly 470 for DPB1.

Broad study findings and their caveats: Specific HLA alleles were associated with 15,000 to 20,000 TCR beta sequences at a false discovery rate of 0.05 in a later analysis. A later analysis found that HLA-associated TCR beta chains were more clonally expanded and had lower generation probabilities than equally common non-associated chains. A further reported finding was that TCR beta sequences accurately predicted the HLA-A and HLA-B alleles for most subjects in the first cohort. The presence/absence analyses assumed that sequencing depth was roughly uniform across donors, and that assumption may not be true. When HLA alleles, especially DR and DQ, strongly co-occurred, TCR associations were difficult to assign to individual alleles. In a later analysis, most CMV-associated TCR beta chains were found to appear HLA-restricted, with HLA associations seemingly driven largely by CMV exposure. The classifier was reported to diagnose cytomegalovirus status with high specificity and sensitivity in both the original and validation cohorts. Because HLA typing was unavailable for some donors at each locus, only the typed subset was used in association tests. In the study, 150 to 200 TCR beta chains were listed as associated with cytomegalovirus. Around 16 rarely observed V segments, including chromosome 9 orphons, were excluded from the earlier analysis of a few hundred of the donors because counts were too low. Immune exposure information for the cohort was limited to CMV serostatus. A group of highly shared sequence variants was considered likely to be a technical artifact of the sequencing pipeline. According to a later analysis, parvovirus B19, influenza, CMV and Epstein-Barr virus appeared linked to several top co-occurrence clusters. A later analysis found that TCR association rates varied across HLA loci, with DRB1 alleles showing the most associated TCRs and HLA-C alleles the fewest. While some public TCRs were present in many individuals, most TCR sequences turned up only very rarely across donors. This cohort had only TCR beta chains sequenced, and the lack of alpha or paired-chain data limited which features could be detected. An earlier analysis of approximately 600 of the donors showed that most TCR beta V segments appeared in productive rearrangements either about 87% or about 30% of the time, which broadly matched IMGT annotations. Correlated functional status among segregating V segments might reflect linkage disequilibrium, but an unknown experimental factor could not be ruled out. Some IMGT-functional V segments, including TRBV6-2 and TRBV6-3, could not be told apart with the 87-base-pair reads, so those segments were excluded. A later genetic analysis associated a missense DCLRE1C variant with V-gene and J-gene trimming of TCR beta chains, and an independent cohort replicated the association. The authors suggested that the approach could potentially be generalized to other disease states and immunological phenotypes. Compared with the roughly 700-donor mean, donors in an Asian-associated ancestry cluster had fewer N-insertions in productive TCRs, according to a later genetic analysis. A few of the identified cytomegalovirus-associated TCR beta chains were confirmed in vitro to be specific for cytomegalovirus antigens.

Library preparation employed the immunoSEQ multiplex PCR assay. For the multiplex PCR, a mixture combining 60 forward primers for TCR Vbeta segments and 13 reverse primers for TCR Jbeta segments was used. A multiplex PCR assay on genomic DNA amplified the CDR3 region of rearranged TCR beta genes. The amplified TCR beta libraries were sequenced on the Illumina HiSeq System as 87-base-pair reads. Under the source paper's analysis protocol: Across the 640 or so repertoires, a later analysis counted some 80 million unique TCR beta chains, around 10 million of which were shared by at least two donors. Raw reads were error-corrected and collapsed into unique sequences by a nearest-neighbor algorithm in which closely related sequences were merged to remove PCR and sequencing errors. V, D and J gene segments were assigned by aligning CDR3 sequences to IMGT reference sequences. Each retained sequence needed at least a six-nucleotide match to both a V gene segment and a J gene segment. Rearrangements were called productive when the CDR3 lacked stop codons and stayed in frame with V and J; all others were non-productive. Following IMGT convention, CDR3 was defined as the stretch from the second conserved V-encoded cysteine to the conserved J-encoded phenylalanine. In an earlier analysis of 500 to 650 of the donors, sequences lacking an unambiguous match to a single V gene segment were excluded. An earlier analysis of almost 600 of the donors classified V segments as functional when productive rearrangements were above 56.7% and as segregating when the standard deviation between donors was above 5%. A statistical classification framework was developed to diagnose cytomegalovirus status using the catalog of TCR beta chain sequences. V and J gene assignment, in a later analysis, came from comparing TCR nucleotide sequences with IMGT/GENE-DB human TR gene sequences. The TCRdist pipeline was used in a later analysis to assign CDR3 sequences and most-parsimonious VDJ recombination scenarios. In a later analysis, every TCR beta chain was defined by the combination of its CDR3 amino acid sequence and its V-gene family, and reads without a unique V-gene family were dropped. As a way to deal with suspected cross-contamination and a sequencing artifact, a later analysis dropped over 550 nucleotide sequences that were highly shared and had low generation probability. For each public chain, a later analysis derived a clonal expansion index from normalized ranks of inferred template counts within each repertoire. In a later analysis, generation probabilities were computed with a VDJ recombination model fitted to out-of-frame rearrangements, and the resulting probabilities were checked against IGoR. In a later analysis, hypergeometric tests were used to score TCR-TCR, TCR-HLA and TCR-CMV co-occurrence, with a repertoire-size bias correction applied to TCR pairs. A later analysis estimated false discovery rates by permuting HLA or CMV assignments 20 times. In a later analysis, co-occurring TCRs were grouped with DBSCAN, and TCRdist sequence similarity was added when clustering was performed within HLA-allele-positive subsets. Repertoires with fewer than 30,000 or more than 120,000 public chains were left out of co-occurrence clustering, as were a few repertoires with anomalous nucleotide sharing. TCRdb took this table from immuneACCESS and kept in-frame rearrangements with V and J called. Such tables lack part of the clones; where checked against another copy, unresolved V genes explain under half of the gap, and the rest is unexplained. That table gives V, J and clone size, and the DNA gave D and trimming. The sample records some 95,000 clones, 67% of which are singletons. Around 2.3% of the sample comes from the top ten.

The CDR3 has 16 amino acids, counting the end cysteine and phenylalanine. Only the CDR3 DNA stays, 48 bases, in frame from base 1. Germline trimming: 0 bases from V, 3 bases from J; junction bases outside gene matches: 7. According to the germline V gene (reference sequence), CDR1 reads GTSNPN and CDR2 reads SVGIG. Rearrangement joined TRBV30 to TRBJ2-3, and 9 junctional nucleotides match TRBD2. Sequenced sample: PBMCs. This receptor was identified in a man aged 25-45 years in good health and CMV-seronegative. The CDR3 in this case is CAWSVGAGGQTDTQYF. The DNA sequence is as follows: TGTGCCTGGAGTGTTGGGGCGGGAGGGCAAACAGATACGCAGTATTTT. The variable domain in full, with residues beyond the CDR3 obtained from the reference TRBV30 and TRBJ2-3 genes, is SQTIHQWPATLVQPVGSPLSLECTVEGTSNPNLYWYRQAAGRGLQLLFYSVGIGQISSEVPQNLSASRPQDRQFILSSKKLLLSDSGFYLCAWSVGAGGQTDTQYFGPGTRLTVL.